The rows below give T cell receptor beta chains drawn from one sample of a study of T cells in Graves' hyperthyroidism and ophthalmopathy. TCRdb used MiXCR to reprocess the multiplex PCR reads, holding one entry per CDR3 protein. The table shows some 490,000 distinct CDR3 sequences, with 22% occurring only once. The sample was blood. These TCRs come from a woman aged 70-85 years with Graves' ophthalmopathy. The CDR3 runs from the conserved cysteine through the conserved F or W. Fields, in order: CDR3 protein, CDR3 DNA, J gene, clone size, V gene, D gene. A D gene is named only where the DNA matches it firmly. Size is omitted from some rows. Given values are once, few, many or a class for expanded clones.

CAWSGEAGNTIYF,TGTGCCTGGTCAGGGGAAGCTGGAAACACCATATATTTT,TRBJ1-3,.,TRBV30,.
CASSILEVFGVPSYGYTF,TGTGCCAGTAGTATCCTCGAGGTGTTTGGAGTACCGAGCTATGGCTACACCTTC,TRBJ1-2,.,TRBV19,.
CATAGAPLEAFF,TGTGCCACAGCGGGGGCTCCTCTTGAAGCTTTCTTT,TRBJ1-1,many,TRBV6-1,.
CAISEPQGGPYEQYF,TGTGCCATCAGTGAGCCACAAGGAGGGCCCTACGAGCAGTACTTC,TRBJ2-7,.,TRBV10-3,.
CASSTGTGLGTQFF,TGTGCCAGTAGTACGGGGACTGGGTTGGGGACGCAGTTCTTC,TRBJ2-1,few,TRBV19,.
CASSRQQGPSGLGYEQYF,TGCGCCAGCAGCCGCCAGCAGGGGCCTAGCGGCCTTGGCTACGAGCAGTACTTC,TRBJ2-7,.,TRBV4-1,.
CSASGPETQYF,TGCAGTGCTAGTGGCCCAGAGACCCAGTACTTC,TRBJ2-5,few,TRBV20-1,.
CASSERPGTGGSYEQYF,TGCGCCAGCAGTGAGAGGCCCGGGACAGGGGGATCCTACGAGCAGTACTTC,TRBJ2-7,many,TRBV10-1,TRBD1
CASTLGGARGYTF,TGTGCCAGCACTCTCGGGGGGGCTCGGGGCTACACCTTC,TRBJ1-2,few,TRBV28,.
CASSLPRQGSYEQYF,TGCGCCAGCAGCTTGCCGCGACAGGGTTCCTACGAGCAGTACTTC,TRBJ2-7,.,TRBV5-1,TRBD1
CASSFTRHNEQFF,TGTGCCAGCAGCTTTACCAGACACAATGAGCAGTTCTTC,TRBJ2-1,few,TRBV5-6,.
CASSFQEGELFF,TGTGCCAGCAGCTTTCAAGAAGGGGAGCTGTTTTTT,TRBJ2-2,many,TRBV7-2,.
CAISEIAGGHNEQFF,TGTGCCATCAGTGAGATAGCGGGAGGTCACAATGAGCAGTTCTTC,TRBJ2-1,few,TRBV10-3,TRBD2
CASSYGTQASTDTQYF,TGTGCCAGCTCCTACGGGACACAGGCTAGCACAGATACGCAGTATTTT,TRBJ2-3,.,TRBV11-3,.
CASSQDLGGRTYNEQFF,TGTGCCAGCAGCCAAGATTTAGGCGGGAGAACCTACAATGAGCAGTTCTTC,TRBJ2-1,few,TRBV14,TRBD2
CSDGQGETQYF,TGCAGCGACGGACAGGGAGAGACCCAGTACTTC,TRBJ2-5,few,TRBV29-1,TRBD1
CASSVDPRVIGANVLTF,TGTGCCAGCAGCGTAGATCCTAGGGTGATCGGGGCCAACGTCCTGACTTTC,TRBJ2-6,.,TRBV9,.
CASTRLEGGEQYF,TGTGCCAGCACCAGACTCGAGGGGGGCGAGCAGTACTTC,TRBJ2-7,few,TRBV3-1,.
CASSLRPGFYNEQFF,TGTGCCAGCAGCTTAAGGCCTGGCTTCTACAATGAGCAGTTCTTC,TRBJ2-1,many,TRBV11-2,.
CSARLGETQYF,TGCAGTGCTCGGTTGGGGGAGACCCAGTACTTC,TRBJ2-5,.,TRBV20-1,.
CASSYRDRDNSPLHF,TGTGCCAGCAGCTACCGGGACAGGGATAATTCACCCCTCCACTTT,TRBJ1-6,.,TRBV7-2,TRBD1
CASRQQGRYEQYF,TGTGCCAGCAGACAGCAGGGTCGGTACGAGCAGTACTTC,TRBJ2-7,.,TRBV12-3/TRBV12-4,.
CAISLGGTNEKLFF,TGTGCCATCAGTTTAGGCGGGACTAATGAAAAACTGTTTTTT,TRBJ1-4,.,TRBV10-3,.
CAWSPLGAGGEKLFF,TGTGCCTGGAGTCCCCTGGGGGCGGGCGGAGAAAAACTGTTTTTT,TRBJ1-4,many,TRBV30,.
CASSRNFGARGQYF,TGTGCCAGCAGCCGAAACTTTGGGGCTCGGGGGCAGTACTTC,TRBJ2-7,.,TRBV28,.
CASSGEGQEQPQHF,TGTGCCAGCAGCGGCGAAGGACAGGAACAGCCCCAGCATTTT,TRBJ1-5,once,TRBV5-5,TRBD1
CASSPYRQGMTGELFF,TGTGCCAGCAGCCCTTACCGACAGGGAATGACCGGGGAGCTGTTTTTT,TRBJ2-2,many,TRBV3-1,TRBD1
CASSERRTGGPGELFF,TGTGCCAGCAGTGAACGGAGGACAGGGGGGCCCGGGGAGCTGTTTTTT,TRBJ2-2,.,TRBV6-1,TRBD1
CASSQEGGMVYEQYF,TGTGCCAGCAGCCAAGAAGGGGGGATGGTCTACGAGCAGTACTTC,TRBJ2-7,many,TRBV3-1,.
CATTRSLSSYNSPLHF,TGTGCCACCACACGGAGTTTGAGCTCCTATAATTCACCCCTCCACTTT,TRBJ1-6,.,TRBV6-1,.
CASSGSDETQYF,TGTGCCAGCTCAGGGAGCGACGAGACCCAGTACTTC,TRBJ2-5,many,TRBV18,.
CSVSGVRGYTF,TGCAGCGTTTCGGGGGTCAGAGGCTACACCTTC,TRBJ1-2,.,TRBV29-1,.
CAISESMSTDTQYF,TGTGCCATCAGTGAGTCTATGTCTACAGATACGCAGTATTTT,TRBJ2-3,few,TRBV10-3,.
CASSLQGNREQYF,TGCGCCAGCAGCTTACAGGGGAATCGCGAGCAGTACTTC,TRBJ2-7,once,TRBV5-1,TRBD1
CASSPSGIGTGELFF,TGTGCCAGCAGCCCGAGCGGGATTGGGACCGGGGAGCTGTTTTTT,TRBJ2-2,few,TRBV7-2,TRBD2
CASSQDPGQYSNQPQHF,TGCGCCAGCAGCCAAGATCCGGGGCAGTACAGCAATCAGCCCCAGCATTTT,TRBJ1-5,.,TRBV4-1,.
CASSLRLGGGHPETEAFF,TGTGCCAGCAGCCTTAGACTGGGCGGGGGACATCCCGAAACTGAAGCTTTCTTT,TRBJ1-1,few,TRBV11-2,.